Shown below are 4 T cell receptor beta chains from a single sample sequenced in a study of OX40 agonist ivuxolimab in advanced cancers. Generated by immunoSEQ multiplex PCR, the TCRdb table keeps only in-frame clones and is missing some. The table records 37,000 or so clones, 87% of them present only once. The sample here was CD4+ or CD8+ T cells sorted from blood, taken in a trial of the OX40 agonist ivuxolimab. The receptor source for this set is an adult with an advanced solid tumor such as melanoma, head and neck, liver or kidney cancer.

The chain links TRBV4-2 to TRBJ2-7, with 12 bases lining up with TRBD2. J lost 7 bases, V lost 0 bases, and 7 bases had no gene match. Germline assignment: CDR1 LGHNA and CDR2 YNFKEQ. CDR3 length equals 16 residues. CDR3 DNA sequence: TGTGCCAGCAGCCAAGACCCTAGCGGGGGGGTTCAGGAGCAGTACTTC. Translated: CASSQDPSGGVQEQYF.

CDR3 sequence: CASSEGTSGYNEQFF. DNA for the CDR3: TGTGCCAGCAGTGAGGGGACTAGCGGCTACAATGAGCAGTTCTTC. This chain connects TRBV27 to TRBJ2-1; TRBD2 aligns across 11 bases. The junction had 3 bases not matched to a gene; V was cut back by 5 bases and J by 3 bases. The length of the CDR3 is 15 residues. The germline gives CDR1 MNHEY, CDR2 SMNVEV (reference sequence).

J is TRBJ2-3 and V is TRBV4-1; 11 nucleotides agree with TRBD2. The ends lost 3 bases at V and 5 bases at J; junction bases unmatched: 10. The CDR3 runs to 17 residues. The germline V gene has CDR1 MGHRA and CDR2 YSYEKL. The CDR3 spells CASSQGFTSGGGDTQYF. The CDR3 DNA sequence: TGCGCCAGCAGCCAGGGTTTCACTAGCGGGGGTGGAGATACGCAGTATTTT.

The chain joins TRBV11-2 to TRBJ2-7; D remains ambiguous. The CDR3 spans 12 residues. The V gene lost 2 bases and the J gene lost 2 bases, with 4 bases spanning the gap. The germline CDR1 and CDR2 sequences are SGHAT and FQNNGV. For the CDR3, the DNA is TGTGCCAGCAGCTTACAGCCCTACGAGCAGTACTTC. It translates to CASSLQPYEQYF.